The TCR beta chain described here comes from a study of cytomegalovirus exposure and HLA in healthy donors. Study-level results: Later on, a genetic analysis was performed. It linked a missense variant in DCLRE1C with V- and J-gene trimming of TCR beta. Because they were indistinguishable, some V segments, including TRBV6-2 and TRBV6-3, were excluded.

It was with 60 Vbeta and 13 Jbeta primers that the PCR ran. TCRdb's table, derived via immunoSEQ multiplex PCR, lists solely in-frame clones and lacks some. The sample carries some 150,000 clones, around 79% recorded once. The CDR3 is made up of 13 amino acids. The V gene's germline CDR1 is SGHVS and CDR2 FNYEAQ. The V end was cut by 5 bases, the J end by 7 bases, with 13 bases between. Worth noting for this clone: What it binds is not known.

Nominally healthy donors were sampled, though unrecorded immune exposures were likely. For this donor, CMV serostatus was not recorded. The chain joins TRBV7-6 to TRBJ2-3; D unclear. The receptor's source is a human donor in good health. The sample comprised PBMCs. The CDR3 region is CASSPITSHTQYF. In DNA, the CDR3 is TGTGCCAGCAGCCCAATCACATCACATACGCAGTATTTT.